What follows is one T cell receptor (beta chain) and its context. Its antigen is not known. This specimen belongs to a study of Tregs in tolerant kidney transplant recipients. Mixed chimerism was transient after nonmyeloablative marrow transplants from related graft donors. Unstimulated regulatory T cells (CD4+CD25+CD127-), CD4+CD25- non-regulatory cells, CD4 and CD8 cells were FACS-sorted from thawed PBMCs. The germline V and J ends were trimmed by 3 bases and 8 bases, with 30 bases remaining between them. The CDR3 is made up of 19 amino acids. CDR1 is SGDLS and CDR2 is YYNGEE in the germline V gene. Study observations and caveats: Donor-specific Treg expansion exceeded global Treg expansion in tolerant patients, suggesting antigen drive. For some patients, primers changed over time, blocking nucleotide-level comparison.

Sequencing was performed with immunoSEQ multiplex PCR; in TCRdb, only in-frame clones are kept and a portion is missing. The sample includes approximately 60,000 clones, around 87% seen only once; the top ten take 3.8%. The sequences come from CD4+ T cells from blood (PBMCs), collected 6 months after the transplant. This receptor was taken from a human patient who received a combined kidney and bone marrow transplant. Some T cells may be transferred from the graft donor. The chain combines TRBV9 with TRBJ1-3; D is unclear. CDR3 DNA sequence: TGTGCCAGCAGCGCGGGTAGTCCCAGCTCCGGCACCCTTAGGCACACCATATATTTT. As protein: CASSAGSPSSGTLRHTIYF. Complete variable domain (other parts from reference TRBV9 and TRBJ1-3): DSGVTQTPKHLITATGQRVTLRCSPRSGDLSVYWYQQSLDQGLQFLIQYYNGEERAKGNILERFSAQQFPDLHSELNLSSLELGDSALYFCASSAGSPSSGTLRHTIYFGEGSWLTVV.